This T cell receptor (beta chain) comes out of a study of blood T cell repertoires in COVID-19. About the study: The samples span acute and convalescent COVID-19 from the United States, Italy and Spain.

In this sample, this clone turned up once. The data were produced by immunoSEQ multiplex PCR, yet TCRdb's version contains in-frame clones alone and is incomplete. The top ten clones hold 5.5% to 8.5% of a sample with approximately 120,000 clones, under 90% of them seen once. The V gene's germline CDR1 is MGHDK and CDR2 SYGVNS. This CDR3 has 14 residues. Trimming removed 3 bases at V and 4 bases at J, with 7 bases between. V is TRBV25-1 and J is TRBJ1-6; D is possibly TRBD1 (6 bases). The TCR comes from a woman in her forties or fifties with acute or convalescent COVID-19. Source material: peripheral blood. CDR3: CASSEDSYNSPLHF. The DNA of the CDR3 is TGTGCCAGCAGTGAGGACAGTTATAATTCACCCCTCCACTTT.